Following are 2 T cell receptor beta chains from one sample sequenced in a study of control samples from healthy donors and cancer patients (dated by TCRdb to the early 2020s). Receptor libraries were prepared by the immunoSEQ multiplex PCR assay. The clones in this table, taken by TCRdb from immuneACCESS, are in-frame only. Not every clone is retained; where verified, under half of the shortfall comes from an unresolved V gene, and the cause of the rest is unknown. The sample table contains 100,000 to 120,000 clones; only one count was recorded for more than 75% of them. Roughly 4% of the sample comes from the top ten. Sequenced material: PBMCs. All receptors derive from a woman aged 55-70 years with lung cancer.

The rearrangement uses TRBV2 and TRBJ1-3; possible D gene TRBD1, 5 bases. The germline V gene encodes CDR1 SNHLY and CDR2 FYNNEI. The CDR3 runs to 15 residues. V lost 5 bases, J lost 4 bases, and 15 bases lay in between. The CDR3 reads CASSREGRFGNTIYF. CDR3 DNA sequence: TGTGCCAGCAGTCGGGAGGGGCGTTTCGGAAACACCATATATTTT.

The chain combines TRBV24-1 with TRBJ2-5; D tentatively reads TRBD1 or TRBD2 (5 bases each). From germline, CDR1 is KGHDR and CDR2 SFDVKD. The CDR3 sequence is 16 residues long. Trimming pared 6 bases from V and 4 bases from J, leaving 20 bases between. The CDR3 spells CATSTGTGRTIETQYF. The CDR3 DNA reads TGTGCCACCAGTACCGGGACGGGTAGGACGATAGAGACCCAGTACTTC.